Sequencing of this TCR beta chain was carried out in a study of response to subunit inactivated influenza vaccine. From the RT-PCR reads, TCRdb called clonotypes with MiXCR, one entry per CDR3 protein. The table records fewer than 650,000 distinct CDR3 sequences, 13% of them present only once. The germline CDR1 and CDR2 sequences are MGHRA and YSYEKL. V was cut by 4 bases and J by 2 bases, with 21 bases left in between. This CDR3 spans 17 amino acids. Concerning this clonotype: Its antigen is as yet unknown.

Study-level results: The authors proposed limited new T cell recruitment per seasonal influenza vaccination.

The source is a man between 45 and 60 years old who received an inactivated influenza vaccine. Sequenced here: PBMCs from blood, sampled about 40 days after vaccination. V and J are TRBV4-1 and TRBJ2-7, with no clear D. The CDR3 is CASSPYYERLTAYEQYF. CDR3 nucleotides: TGCGCCAGCAGCCCCTACTATGAGCGCCTTACTGCCTACGAGCAGTACTTC.